This entry features one TCR beta chain sequence. Original methodology: Reference gene primer amplification gave estimated nucleated cell counts. TCRdb's table, derived via immunoSEQ multiplex PCR, lists solely in-frame clones and lacks some. That table furnishes V, J and clone size, whereas the DNA furnished D and trimming. Of 40,000 or so clones in the sample, roughly 68% were seen once. This entry belongs to a study of blood T cell repertoires in COVID-19. In the study overall: Sites across the United States, Italy and Spain contributed samples from acute and convalescent COVID-19. In each case, the material was cDNA or gDNA derived from T cells, B-cell-depleted T cells, or PBMCs.

V was cut by 5 bases and J by 7 bases, with 15 bases left in between. This CDR3 spans 14 amino acids. Germline V CDR1 and CDR2: GTSNPN, SVGIG (reference sequence). The genes are TRBV30 and TRBJ1-6; possible D gene TRBD1, 6 bases. The clonotype originates from a man aged 80 or over with acute or convalescent COVID-19. Sequenced input: peripheral blood. The CDR3 region has the DNA TGTGCCTGGCGTACAGGGTCTGGAAATTCACCCCTCCACTTT. Amino acid sequence: CAWRTGSGNSPLHF.